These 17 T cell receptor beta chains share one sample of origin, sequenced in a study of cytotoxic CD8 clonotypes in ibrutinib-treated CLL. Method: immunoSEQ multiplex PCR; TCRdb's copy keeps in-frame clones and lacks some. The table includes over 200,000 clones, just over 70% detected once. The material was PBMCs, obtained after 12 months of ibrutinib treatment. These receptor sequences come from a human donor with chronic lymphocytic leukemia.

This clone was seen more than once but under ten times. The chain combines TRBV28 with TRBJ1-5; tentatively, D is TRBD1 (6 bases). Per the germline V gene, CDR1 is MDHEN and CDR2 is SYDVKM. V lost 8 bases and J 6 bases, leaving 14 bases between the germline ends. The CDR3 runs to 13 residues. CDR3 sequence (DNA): TGTGCCAGCGGAACAGGGATTCGTCAGCCCCAGCATTTT. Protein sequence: CASGTGIRQPQHF.

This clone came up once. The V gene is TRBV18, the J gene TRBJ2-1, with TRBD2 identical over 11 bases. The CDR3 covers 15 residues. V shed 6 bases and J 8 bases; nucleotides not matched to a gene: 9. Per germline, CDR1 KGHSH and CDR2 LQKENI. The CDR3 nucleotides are TGTGCCAGCTCTTTAACTAGCGGGAGAGGCTATGAGCAGTTCTTC. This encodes CASSLTSGRGYEQFF.

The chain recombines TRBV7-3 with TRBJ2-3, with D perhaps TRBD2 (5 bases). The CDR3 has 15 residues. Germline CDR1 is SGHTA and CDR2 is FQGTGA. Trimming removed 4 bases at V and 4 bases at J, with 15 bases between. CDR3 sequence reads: CASSSTPLSADTQYF. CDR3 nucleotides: TGTGCCAGCAGCTCTACCCCCCTTAGCGCAGATACGCAGTATTTT.

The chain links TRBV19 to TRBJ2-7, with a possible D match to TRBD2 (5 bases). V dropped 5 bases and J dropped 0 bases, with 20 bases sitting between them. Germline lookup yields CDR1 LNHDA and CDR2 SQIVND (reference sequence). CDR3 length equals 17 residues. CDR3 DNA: TGTGCCAGTAGTTACCCAGGAGGCTCTGGGAACTCCTACGAGCAGTACTTC. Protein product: CASSYPGGSGNSYEQYF. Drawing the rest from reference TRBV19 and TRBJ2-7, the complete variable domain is DGGITQSPKYLFRKEGQNVTLSCEQNLNHDAMYWYRQDPGQGLRLIYYSQIVNDFQKGDIAEGYSVSREKKESFPLTVTSAQKNPTAFYLCASSYPGGSGNSYEQYFGPGTRLTVT.

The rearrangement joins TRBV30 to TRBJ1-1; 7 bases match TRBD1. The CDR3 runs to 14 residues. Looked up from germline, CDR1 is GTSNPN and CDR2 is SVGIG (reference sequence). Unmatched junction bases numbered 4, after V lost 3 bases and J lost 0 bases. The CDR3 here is CAWRRDRVNTEAFF. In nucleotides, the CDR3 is TGTGCCTGGAGGCGGGACAGAGTGAACACTGAAGCTTTCTTT.

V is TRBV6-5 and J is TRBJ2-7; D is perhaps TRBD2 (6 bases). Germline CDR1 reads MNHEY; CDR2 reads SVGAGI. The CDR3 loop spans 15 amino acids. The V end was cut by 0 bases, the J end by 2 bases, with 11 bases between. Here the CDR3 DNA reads TGTGCCAGCAGTTACTCGTATGGAGGGACCTACGAGCAGTACTTC. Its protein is CASSYSYGGTYEQYF.

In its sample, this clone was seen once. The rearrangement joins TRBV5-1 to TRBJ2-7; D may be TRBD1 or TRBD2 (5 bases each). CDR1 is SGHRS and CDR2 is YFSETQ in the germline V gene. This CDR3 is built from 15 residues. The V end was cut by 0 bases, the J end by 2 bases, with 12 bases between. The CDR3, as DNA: TGCGCCAGCAGCTTGGTTGCAGGGAGCACCTACGAGCAGTACTTC. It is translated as CASSLVAGSTYEQYF.

DNA of the CDR3: TGTGCCAGCAGTTACCGATACACAGATACGCAGTATTTT. Translation gives CASSYRYTDTQYF. The rearrangement links TRBV6-5 to TRBJ2-3; D uncertain. CDR3 length: 13 residues. CDR1 is MNHEY, CDR2 SVGAGI, per germline. Trimming pared 2 bases from V and 2 bases from J, leaving 5 bases between.

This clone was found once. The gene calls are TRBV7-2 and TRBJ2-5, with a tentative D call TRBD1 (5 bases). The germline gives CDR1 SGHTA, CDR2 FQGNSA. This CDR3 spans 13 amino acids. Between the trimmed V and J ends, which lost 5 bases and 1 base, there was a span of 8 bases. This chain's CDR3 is CASSGRVQETQYF. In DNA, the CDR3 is TGTGCCAGCAGCGGCAGGGTCCAAGAGACCCAGTACTTC. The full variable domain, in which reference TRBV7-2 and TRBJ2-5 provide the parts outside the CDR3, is GAGVSQSPSNKVTEKGKDVELRCDPISGHTALYWYRQSLGQGLEFLIYFQGNSAPDKSGLPSDRFSAERTGGSVSTLTIQRTQQEDSAVYLCASSGRVQETQYFGPGTRLLVL.

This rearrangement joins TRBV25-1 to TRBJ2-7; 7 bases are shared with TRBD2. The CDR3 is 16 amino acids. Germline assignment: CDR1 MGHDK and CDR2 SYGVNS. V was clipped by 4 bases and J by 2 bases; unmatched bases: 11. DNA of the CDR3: TGTGCCAGCAGTGTCCCCAGCGGGATTAGCACCTACGAGCAGTACTTC. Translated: CASSVPSGISTYEQYF.

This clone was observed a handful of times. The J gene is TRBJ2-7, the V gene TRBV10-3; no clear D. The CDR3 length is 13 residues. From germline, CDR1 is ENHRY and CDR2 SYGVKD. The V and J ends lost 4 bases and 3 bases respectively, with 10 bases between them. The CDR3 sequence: CAISARAFYEQYF. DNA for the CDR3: TGTGCCATCAGTGCTCGGGCCTTCTACGAGCAGTACTTC.

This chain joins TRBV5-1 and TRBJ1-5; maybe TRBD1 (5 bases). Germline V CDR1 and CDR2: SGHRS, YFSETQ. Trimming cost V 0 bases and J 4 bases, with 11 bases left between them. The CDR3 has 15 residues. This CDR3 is CASSLGQGTNQPQHF. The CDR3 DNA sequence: TGCGCCAGCAGCTTGGGGCAGGGCACGAATCAGCCCCAGCATTTT.

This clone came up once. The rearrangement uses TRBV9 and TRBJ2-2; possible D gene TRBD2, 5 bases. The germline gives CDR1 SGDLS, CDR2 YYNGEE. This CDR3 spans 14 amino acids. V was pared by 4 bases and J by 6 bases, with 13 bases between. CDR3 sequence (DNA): TGTGCCAGCAGCCCCGGCCTAGCCGCCGGGGAGCTGTTTTTT. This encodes CASSPGLAAGELFF.

The CDR3 is CASRLQGGGQETQYF. The CDR3, as DNA: TGTGCCAGCAGGCTACAGGGTGGAGGGCAAGAGACCCAGTACTTC. V usage is TRBV5-5 and J usage is TRBJ2-5; possibly TRBD1 or TRBD2 for D (6 bases each). CDR1 and CDR2 (germline): SGHKS, YYEKEE (reference sequence). The CDR3 has 15 amino acids. Trimming cost V 5 bases and J 2 bases, with 16 bases left between them.

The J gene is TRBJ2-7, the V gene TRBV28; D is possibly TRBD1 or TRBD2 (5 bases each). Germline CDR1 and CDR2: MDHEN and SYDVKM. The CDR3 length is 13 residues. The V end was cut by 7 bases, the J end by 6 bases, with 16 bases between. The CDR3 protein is CASKKPGTPEQYF. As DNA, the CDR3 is TGTGCCAGCAAAAAACCCGGGACGCCCGAGCAGTACTTC.

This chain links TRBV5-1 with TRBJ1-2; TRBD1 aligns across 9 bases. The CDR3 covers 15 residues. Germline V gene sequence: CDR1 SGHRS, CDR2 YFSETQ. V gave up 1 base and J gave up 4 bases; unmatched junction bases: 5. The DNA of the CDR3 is TGCGCCAGCAGCTTGAGGACAGGGGCCCTCTATGGCTACACCTTC. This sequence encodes CASSLRTGALYGYTF.

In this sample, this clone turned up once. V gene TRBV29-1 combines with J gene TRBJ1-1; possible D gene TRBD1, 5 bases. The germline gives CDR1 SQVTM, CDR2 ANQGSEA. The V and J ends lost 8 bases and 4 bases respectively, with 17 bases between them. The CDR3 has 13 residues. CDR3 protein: CSFRDPGGTEAFF. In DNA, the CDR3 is TGCAGCTTTCGCGACCCGGGGGGCACTGAAGCTTTCTTT.